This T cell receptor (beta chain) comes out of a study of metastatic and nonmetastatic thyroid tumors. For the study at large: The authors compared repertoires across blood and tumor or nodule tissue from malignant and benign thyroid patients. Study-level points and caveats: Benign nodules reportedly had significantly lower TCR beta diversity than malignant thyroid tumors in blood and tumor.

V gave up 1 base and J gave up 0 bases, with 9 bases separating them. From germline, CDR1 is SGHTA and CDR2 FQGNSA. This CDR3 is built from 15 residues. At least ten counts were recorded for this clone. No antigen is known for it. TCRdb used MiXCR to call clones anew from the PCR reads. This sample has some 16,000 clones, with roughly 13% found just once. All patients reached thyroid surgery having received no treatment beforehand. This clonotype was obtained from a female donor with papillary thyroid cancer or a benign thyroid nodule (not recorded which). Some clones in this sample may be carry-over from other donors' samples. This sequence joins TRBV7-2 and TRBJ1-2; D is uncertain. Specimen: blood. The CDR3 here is CASSLVWTANYGYTF. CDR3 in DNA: TGTGCCAGCAGCTTAGTTTGGACCGCTAACTATGGCTACACCTTC.